This T cell receptor (beta chain) appears in the sequencing data of a study of identical twins. TCRdb reprocessed the 5' RACE reads with MiXCR, giving one entry per CDR3 protein. The sample yields fewer than 250,000 distinct CDR3 sequences, approximately 7.3% seen once. This clonotype showed up many times. Its antigen remains unknown. Whole-study results and caveats: In cord blood, abundant beta clonotypes had fewer insertions; memory showed no trend.

The ends were cut back, 0 bases at V and 4 bases at J, with 8 bases in the middle. The germline V gene has CDR1 SGDLS and CDR2 YYNGEE. CDR3 length: 14 residues. Another study also made use of these data, one on yellow fever vaccine responses in identical twins.

The chain couples TRBV9 to TRBJ1-5; tentatively, D is TRBD1 (5 bases). Specimen: CD8+ T cells sorted from blood. This sequence originates from a woman aged 18 to 35 in good health. CDR3 DNA sequence: TGTGCCAGCAGCGTAGAGGCAGGGAATCAGCCCCAGCATTTT. Translated, it gives CASSVEAGNQPQHF.